This T cell receptor beta chain was retrieved from a study of identifying expanded T cells in peripheral blood (dated by TCRdb to 2018 to 2020). About the full investigation: Technical replicates were generated by sequencing separate aliquots of the same genomic DNA pool, with four replicates compared pairwise.

A word on this clone: Its antigen specificity is not known. No base qualities exist here, and no much larger clone lies one base off it.

CDR1 and CDR2, looked up from the germline V gene, are SGHRS and YFSETQ. V has 0 bases trimmed and J has 8 bases trimmed; junction bases matching no gene number 5. Taken from cysteine to phenylalanine, the CDR3 has 15 residues. Just CDR3 DNA is preserved here, 45 bases in frame from base 1. Here is what the overall study found, with its caveats: Across all healthy-donor time intervals, the beta-binomial model significantly cut both the number of clones called differentially abundant and the false-positive rate. The authors expected biological variance in healthy repertoires might increase further over much longer intervals such as months to years. In all healthy donors, the variance in clone template counts between samples taken around 2 weeks apart rose significantly as total template count increased. The binomial model flagged 0.9 to 1.5 differentially abundant clones between technical replicates, compared with about 16.4 over approximately two weeks and 19 over about four weeks.

No immune events such as infections were documented for the healthy donors during the collection period. Time-dependent variance in a beta-binomial model of T-cell clone differential abundance was calibrated using healthy-donor blood repertoires as a training cohort. The training cohort included around 10 healthy donors, of whom 3 were female and 7 were male. An age range of roughly 25 to 65 years, with an average of 43 years, was recorded for the donors. Obtained from a commercial supplier, whole blood was collected from each healthy donor at three time points set approximately two weeks apart. For immunosequencing, genomic DNA was extracted from whole blood that had not been sorted. TCRbeta CDR3 regions were profiled by bias-controlled multiplex PCR amplification of genomic DNA with the immunoSEQ Assay. The published analysis was carried out like this. To quantify the absolute abundance of each unique TCRbeta CDR3 region, the sequences were collapsed and filtered. Differential abundance was assessed using a binomial (Fisher-equivalent) model and a beta-binomial model in which time-dependent variance fitted from healthy donors was added. Clones with fewer than 5 combined templates were removed, and differential abundance was called for clones with a Benjamini-Hochberg FDR below 0.01. Using the form v = (b*log(k)+a)^2, the beta-binomial variance was modeled as a function of the total template count across the two samples. TCRdb retrieved this table from immuneACCESS and kept in-frame rearrangements only. Not all clones are present; in checked studies, unresolved V genes account for under half, and no reason is known for the remainder. V, J and clone size reflect that table, while D and trimming were determined from the DNA. Across this sample there are around 63,000 clones, with around 87% seen only once. The top ten hold roughly 4.5% of the sample.

The sample consisted of blood. This receptor was obtained from a person aged 18 to 70 in good health. The sequence links TRBV5-1 to TRBJ2-1; TRBD2 fits 10 bases in the junction. This receptor carries the CDR3 CASSLELAGFDEQFF. Read as DNA, the sequence is TGCGCCAGCAGCTTGGAACTAGCGGGATTCGATGAGCAGTTCTTC.